This entry lists 24 T cell receptor beta chains sequenced from one sample in a study of T cells after yellow fever vaccination (dated by TCRdb to between 2017 and 2020). Receptors were amplified or captured by 5' RACE. For sequencing, an Illumina HiSeq 2500 was employed. The raw public data were reprocessed by TCRdb itself: fastp quality trimming at Q25, MiXCR clonotype calling, in-frame beta chains only. Rows with a matching CDR3 protein are joined into one entry that keeps the most common DNA and genes. This sample is represented by 140,000 to 150,000 distinct CDR3 sequences; under 7% of them were singletons. Of the sample, more than 0.6% falls within the top ten clones. Interpreted using the paper, the treatment or condition label stands for: live attenuated yellow fever vaccine strain. The material was CD4+ T cells sorted from PBMCs, obtained 10 days after the yellow fever booster vaccination. These receptors all stem from a man aged 30-40 years who received the YFV17D yellow fever vaccine.

This chain uses TRBV12-3 or TRBV12-4 with TRBJ1-5; D may be TRBD1 (5 bases). CDR3 size: 12 residues. V was clipped by 7 bases and J by 6 bases, with 10 bases between them. For the CDR3, the DNA is TGTGCCAGCACAAGGGGAGGTCAGCCCCAGCATTTT. Protein sequence: CASTRGGQPQHF.

CDR3 sequence (DNA): TGCAGTGCTAGAGATCGAGGGACAGGGTTTACTGAAGCTTTCTTT. The encoded protein is CSARDRGTGFTEAFF. This chain joins TRBV20-1 and TRBJ1-1; 9 bases are a match to TRBD1. CDR1 is DFQATT, CDR2 SNEGSKA, per germline (reference sequence). This CDR3 spans 15 amino acids. V was clipped by 0 bases and J by 5 bases; unmatched bases: 7.

The chain employs TRBV9 and TRBJ2-3; 8 nucleotides match TRBD2. V shed 0 bases, J shed 8 bases, and the junction held 8 bases outside the gene matches. CDR3 length: 15 residues. Germline CDR1 and CDR2: SGDLS and YYNGEE. CDR3 protein: CASSVGTGLVGTQYF. In DNA form, the CDR3 reads TGTGCCAGCAGCGTAGGGACGGGACTAGTAGGTACGCAGTATTTT.

This clonotype is judged medium-sized. This chain joins TRBV5-1 and TRBJ2-7, with 7 bases matching TRBD2. The CDR3 has 16 residues. V lost 0 bases, J lost 1 base, and 7 bases stayed unmatched. From germline, CDR1 is SGHRS and CDR2 YFSETQ. The CDR3 reads CASSLGSRDYSYEQYF. The CDR3 DNA reads TGCGCCAGCAGCTTGGGCTCCCGGGACTATTCCTACGAGCAGTACTTC.

There are many counts of this clonotype. The CDR3 sequence: CASSEGQAPETQYF. CDR3 nucleotides: TGTGCCAGCAGTGAGGGACAAGCACCGGAGACCCAGTACTTC. This chain connects TRBV6-1 to TRBJ2-5, with a possible D match to TRBD1 (6 bases). CDR3 length: 14 amino acids. Germline-derived CDR1 and CDR2 are MNHNS and SASEGT. V was pared by 3 bases and J by 5 bases, with 13 bases between.

About this clonotype: Given a much more abundant clone one base away, this may be a read error. V is TRBV7-2 and J is TRBJ2-3; D remains ambiguous. The CDR3 sequence is 15 residues long. Germline CDR1 is SGHTA and CDR2 is FQGNSA. The V and J ends lost 4 bases and 0 bases respectively, with 11 bases between them. Here the CDR3 DNA reads TGTGCCAGCAGCTGGTACCTAGAGAGCACAGATACGCAGTATTTT. Its protein is CASSWYLESTDTQYF. The full variable domain, its missing parts supplied by reference TRBV7-2 and TRBJ2-3, is GAGVSQSPSNKVTEKGKDVELRCDPISGHTALYWYRQSLGQGLEFLIYFQGNSAPDKSGLPSDRFSAERTGGSVSTLTIQRTQQEDSAVYLCASSWYLESTDTQYFGPGTRLTVL.

This clonotype was counted only a few times. DNA of the CDR3: TGTGCCAGCAGAAAACAGGGGGCGGCTAACTATGGCTACACCTTC. Its protein is CASRKQGAANYGYTF. V is TRBV27 and J is TRBJ1-2; 9 nucleotides align to TRBD1. The CDR3 loop spans 15 amino acids. Looked up from germline, CDR1 is MNHEY and CDR2 is SMNVEV (reference sequence). Germline trimming cut 6 bases from V and 0 bases from J; bases unmatched to any gene: 5.

This clonotype appeared a few times. The chain combines TRBV5-1 with TRBJ1-1, with 8 bases matching TRBD1. The CDR3 length is 15 residues. V gave up 4 bases and J gave up 1 base; unmatched junction bases: 6. Germline assignment: CDR1 SGHRS and CDR2 YFSETQ. The CDR3: CASSIGQGGNTEAFF. CDR3 coding DNA: TGCGCCAGCAGCATAGGACAGGGTGGGAACACTGAAGCTTTCTTT.

V usage is TRBV5-1 and J usage is TRBJ2-7; 9 bases align to TRBD1. CDR1 is SGHRS and CDR2 is YFSETQ in the germline V gene. V gave up 3 bases and J gave up 4 bases; unmatched junction bases: 11. The CDR3 has 16 residues. The CDR3 sequence is CASSSARPGTGYEQYF. CDR3 DNA: TGCGCCAGCAGCTCCGCGCGCCCCGGGACAGGGTACGAGCAGTACTTC.

This clonotype was detected ten times or more. V usage is TRBV5-1 and J usage is TRBJ2-1; D not certain. CDR1 and CDR2 (germline): SGHRS, YFSETQ. Trimming pared 3 bases from V and 8 bases from J, leaving 12 bases between. The CDR3 sequence is 13 residues long. For the CDR3, the DNA is TGCGCCAGCAGCTCCTTCCTCGGTGATGAGCAGTTCTTC. Amino acids: CASSSFLGDEQFF.

The chain links TRBV5-5 to TRBJ2-2; D might be TRBD2 (6 bases). V was shortened by 4 bases and J by 4 bases, with 17 bases between the two germline ends. CDR1 is SGHKS and CDR2 is YYEKEE in the germline V gene (reference sequence). This CDR3 contains 16 residues. CDR3 nucleotide sequence: TGTGCCAGCAGCCCTGGGAGGCTGGGCGGCACCGGGGAGCTGTTTTTT. Residues: CASSPGRLGGTGELFF.

This clonotype was counted ten times or more. The rearrangement uses TRBV7-2 and TRBJ2-7; 13 nucleotides align to TRBD2. J lost 5 bases, V lost 2 bases, and 6 bases had no gene match. This CDR3 has 16 amino acids. CDR1 and CDR2 from the germline V gene are SGHTA and FQGNSA. CDR3: CASSLRSLAGGDEQYF. The CDR3 coding sequence is TGTGCCAGCAGCTTACGATCACTAGCGGGAGGGGACGAGCAGTACTTC.

This clonotype was counted only a few times. CDR3 bases: TGTGCCAGCAGCCACGACAGTTACTCGCCCCAGCATTTT. Protein: CASSHDSYSPQHF. The chain is built from TRBV7-2 and TRBJ1-5; the D gene is possibly TRBD1 (5 bases). V was pared by 5 bases and J by 9 bases, with 14 bases between. CDR3 length: 13 residues. In germline, CDR1 is SGHTA, CDR2 FQGNSA.

This clonotype came up a few times. J is TRBJ1-5 and V is TRBV30; D might be TRBD1 (6 bases). Trimming removed 0 bases from V and 4 bases from J, with 19 bases in between. The CDR3 has 17 amino acids. The V gene's germline CDR1 is GTSNPN and CDR2 SVGIG (reference sequence). CDR3 sequence reads: CAWSVIGGAPINQPQHF. CDR3 bases: TGTGCCTGGAGTGTAATAGGGGGTGCCCCCATTAATCAGCCCCAGCATTTT.

The rearrangement joins TRBV10-3 to TRBJ1-5; TRBD1 agrees at 11 bases. This CDR3 region has 15 residues. Germline CDR1 ENHRY, CDR2 SYGVKD. V gave up 2 bases and J gave up 3 bases; unmatched junction bases: 0. CDR3 sequence reads: CAISEGQGANQPQHF. CDR3 coding DNA: TGTGCCATCAGTGAGGGACAGGGGGCCAATCAGCCCCAGCATTTT.

In its sample, this clonotype was seen a few times. The V and J genes are TRBV7-2 and TRBJ2-5, with D possibly being TRBD2 (5 bases). Germline V lookup: CDR1 SGHTA, CDR2 FQGNSA. This CDR3 has 13 residues. V was shortened by 2 bases and J by 7 bases, with 11 bases between the two germline ends. The CDR3: CASSLSGEGTQYF. The DNA of the CDR3 is TGTGCCAGCAGCTTAAGCGGAGAGGGGACCCAGTACTTC.

This clonotype came up a few times. The rearrangement uses TRBV5-1 and TRBJ1-1, with TRBD1 as a possible D gene (6 bases). CDR3 length: 14 residues. V lost 5 bases to trimming and J lost 1 base, with 12 bases between them. Per the germline V gene, CDR1 is SGHRS and CDR2 is YFSETQ. In nucleotides, the CDR3 is TGCGCCAGCAGGCGACCGGGACAGAACACTGAAGCTTTCTTT. Protein sequence: CASRRPGQNTEAFF.

This clonotype has just a few counts. The rearrangement links TRBV7-9 to TRBJ2-1, with D unclear. Trimming cost V 8 bases and J 0 bases, with 11 bases left between them. CDR1 and CDR2 (germline): SEHNR, FQNEAQ (reference sequence). The CDR3 runs to 14 residues. The CDR3 reads CASQVESSYNEQFF. CDR3 DNA: TGTGCCAGCCAGGTAGAGAGCTCCTACAATGAGCAGTTCTTC.

The table lists this clonotype with a few counts. The chain uses TRBV12-3 or TRBV12-4 and TRBJ1-5; D not resolved. Trimming pared 1 base from V and 8 bases from J, leaving 18 bases between. The CDR3 totals 16 residues. This CDR3 reads CASSLEGSSNGEPQHF. CDR3 sequence (DNA): TGTGCCAGCAGTTTAGAGGGCAGCTCCAATGGCGAGCCCCAGCATTTT.

This clonotype was seen at least ten times. V gene TRBV7-2 combines with J gene TRBJ2-1; 9 nucleotides match TRBD2. Germline V CDR1 and CDR2: SGHTA, FQGNSA. The V and J ends lost 3 bases and 0 bases, in that order; junction bases with no gene match: 6. CDR3 length: 17 residues. CDR3 loop: CASSFAGGLSSYNEQFF. The CDR3, as DNA: TGTGCCAGCAGCTTCGCGGGAGGGCTTAGCTCCTACAATGAGCAGTTCTTC.

Only a few counts were recorded for this clonotype. The chain uses TRBV19 and TRBJ2-2; D perhaps matches TRBD2 (6 bases). The CDR3 runs to 18 residues. Deletions cut 2 bases from V and 0 bases from J, with 16 bases between. Germline V gene data show CDR1 as LNHDA and CDR2 as SQIVND (reference sequence). DNA for the CDR3: TGTGCCAGTAGTATAAAAGGAGGGCCGGGATCGAACACCGGGGAGCTGTTTTTT. Amino acids: CASSIKGGPGSNTGELFF. The full variable domain, with the rest looked up from reference TRBV19 and TRBJ2-2, is DGGITQSPKYLFRKEGQNVTLSCEQNLNHDAMYWYRQDPGQGLRLIYYSQIVNDFQKGDIAEGYSVSREKKESFPLTVTSAQKNPTAFYLCASSIKGGPGSNTGELFFGEGSRLTVL.

The V gene is TRBV3-1, the J gene TRBJ2-5; 7 bases match TRBD2. V was clipped by 1 base and J by 5 bases; unmatched bases: 7. CDR3 length: 15 residues. Germline CDR1 is LGHDT and CDR2 is YNNKEL (reference sequence). Here the CDR3 DNA reads TGTGCCAGCAGCCAAGGTTTGCGGGAGAGGGAGACCCAGTACTTC. Protein sequence: CASSQGLRERETQYF.

The chain has TRBV7-3 and TRBJ2-3, with D possibly being TRBD2 (6 bases). V was clipped by 3 bases and J by 3 bases, with 10 bases between them. The CDR3 has 14 residues. Germline values: CDR1 SGHTA, CDR2 FQGTGA. CDR3 loop: CASSFRDSTDTQYF. In DNA, the CDR3 is TGTGCCAGCAGCTTCCGGGACTCTACAGATACGCAGTATTTT.

A few counts support this clonotype. The rearrangement joins TRBV29-1 to TRBJ1-1, with D possibly matching TRBD1 (5 bases). Germline V CDR1 and CDR2: SQVTM, ANQGSEA. CDR3 length: 12 amino acids. Trimming stripped 5 bases from V and 1 base from J, with 8 bases between. CDR3 residues: CSVTQGNTEAFF. CDR3 DNA: TGCAGCGTTACGCAGGGGAACACTGAAGCTTTCTTT.